The 12 T cell receptor beta chains listed next were all sequenced from one sample in a study of resident and recirculating memory T cells in vitiligo. The method was immunoSEQ multiplex PCR; TCRdb's version includes in-frame clones alone and lacks a portion of them. The table lists around 78,000 clones, roughly 94% of them singletons, with about 5.5% in the top ten. The material sequenced was blood. Every receptor here comes from a male donor with vitiligo.

The V gene is TRBV28, the J gene TRBJ1-3, with D tentatively TRBD1 (6 bases). CDR3 size: 14 residues. CDR1 is MDHEN and CDR2 is SYDVKM in the germline V gene. Between the trimmed V and J ends, which lost 8 bases and 5 bases, there was a span of 16 bases. DNA for the CDR3: TGTGCCAGCTCCGAGGTCAGGGGAAGAAACACCATATATTTT. Protein: CASSEVRGRNTIYF.

The genes are TRBV28 and TRBJ2-1, with TRBD1 matching 10 bases. The CDR3 length is 13 residues. V lost 11 bases and J lost 13; bases outside the gene matches: 14. Per germline, CDR1 MDHEN and CDR2 SYDVKM. This chain's CDR3 is CAVHGTGVEEQFF. CDR3 bases: TGTGCCGTCCACGGGACAGGGGTTGAAGAACAGTTCTTC.

The V and J genes are TRBV7-8 and TRBJ2-7; 7 positions match TRBD2. The germline gives CDR1 SGHVS, CDR2 FQNEAQ. This CDR3 spans 13 amino acids. With V trimmed by 11 bases and J by 2 bases, 9 bases remained unmatched. CDR3 sequence reads: CALGGGSTYEQYF. The CDR3 nucleotides read TGTGCCCTAGGTGGCGGGAGTACCTACGAGCAGTACTTC.

The chain couples TRBV27 to TRBJ1-5; TRBD1 agrees at 7 bases. Germline-derived CDR1 and CDR2 are MNHEY and SMNVEV (reference sequence). This CDR3 has 17 amino acids. V shed 0 bases and J 4 bases; nucleotides not matched to a gene: 9. CDR3 DNA sequence: TGTGCCAGCAGTTTATCAATGGGGACAGTGAATAATCAGCCCCAGCATTTT. The encoded protein is CASSLSMGTVNNQPQHF.

This clone was counted once. This chain uses TRBV13 with TRBJ1-1, with 7 nucleotides matching TRBD1. The CDR3 sequence is 17 residues long. With V trimmed by 3 bases and J by 3 bases, 13 bases remained unmatched. CDR1 PRHDT and CDR2 FYEKMQ come from the germline V gene (reference sequence). Here the CDR3 reads CASSLNNRGLIYTEAFF. In nucleotides, the CDR3 is TGTGCCAGCAGCTTGAATAACAGGGGACTTATTTACACTGAAGCTTTCTTT.

The J gene is TRBJ2-3, the V gene TRBV6-1; 7 bases map to TRBD1. The germline V gene encodes CDR1 MNHNS and CDR2 SASEGT. J gave up 2 bases and V 6 bases, and 8 bases lay outside the gene matches. The CDR3 runs to 15 residues. The CDR3 loop reads CASRIGQVFTDTQYF. CDR3 nucleotides: TGTGCCAGCAGAATCGGACAGGTCTTCACAGATACGCAGTATTTT.

The J gene is TRBJ2-7, the V gene TRBV15; D perhaps matches TRBD1 (6 bases). V was clipped by 4 bases and J by 4 bases, with 8 bases between them. The CDR3 covers 12 residues. Germline V lookup: CDR1 LNHNV, CDR2 YYDKDF (reference sequence). The CDR3 coding sequence is TGTGCCACCAGCAAACAGGGTTACGAGCAGTACTTC. This encodes CATSKQGYEQYF.

The chain has TRBV29-1 and TRBJ2-1; 7 nucleotides match TRBD1. In germline, CDR1 is SQVTM, CDR2 ANQGSEA. The CDR3 has 13 amino acids. Unmatched junction bases numbered 2, after V lost 3 bases and J lost 3 bases. CDR3 loop: CSVEGQNYNEQFF. DNA of the CDR3: TGCAGCGTTGAGGGACAGAACTACAATGAGCAGTTCTTC.

The V and J genes are TRBV28 and TRBJ1-5; perhaps TRBD1 as D (6 bases). Deletions cut 11 bases from V and 0 bases from J, with 17 bases between. Germline CDR1 and CDR2: MDHEN and SYDVKM. The CDR3 runs to 15 residues. CDR3 protein: CASRGRGFSNQPQHF. The CDR3 DNA is TGTGCCTCCCGGGGCAGGGGTTTTAGCAATCAGCCCCAGCATTTT. The whole variable domain, remainder taken from reference TRBV28 and TRBJ1-5, is DVKVTQSSRYLVKRTGEKVFLECVQDMDHENMFWYRQDPGLGLRLIYFSYDVKMKEKGDIPEGYSVSREKKERFSLILESASTNQTSMYLCASRGRGFSNQPQHFGDGTRLSIL.

The rearrangement uses TRBV6-4 and TRBJ1-2; tentative D call: TRBD1 (6 bases). There are 13 residues in the CDR3. V shed 6 bases and J shed 1 base, with 9 bases lying between them. Germline V lookup: CDR1 MRHNA, CDR2 SNTAGT. The CDR3 nucleotides read TGTGCCAGCAGAGAGGACAGTAACTATGGCTACACCTTC. Translated, it gives CASREDSNYGYTF.

The rearrangement links TRBV28 to TRBJ2-6, with D maybe TRBD2 (7 bases). Germline V gene sequence: CDR1 MDHEN, CDR2 SYDVKM. This CDR3 spans 18 amino acids. Trimming removed 4 bases at V and 0 bases at J, with 16 bases between. CDR3 in amino acids: CASSWRVGGPSGANVLTF. As DNA, the CDR3 is TGTGCCAGCAGTTGGCGGGTGGGGGGGCCCTCTGGGGCCAACGTCCTGACTTTC.

V and J are TRBV5-4 and TRBJ2-3; D remains ambiguous. This CDR3 has 15 residues. Germline V CDR1 and CDR2: SGHNT, YYREEE (reference sequence). Trimming pared 0 bases from V and 0 bases from J, leaving 8 bases between. The CDR3 here is CASSLAALSTDTQYF. The CDR3 bases are TGTGCCAGCAGCTTGGCCGCCCTAAGCACAGATACGCAGTATTTT.